Presented here are 28 T cell receptor beta chains from one specimen sequenced in a study of control samples from healthy donors and cancer patients. TCRdb keeps only in-frame clones here, not all; method: immunoSEQ multiplex PCR. Here the sample spans 150,000 to 200,000 clones, 91% being singletons. Material for sequencing was blood. The receptors here all came from a woman between 40 and 50 years old in good health.

This sequence joins TRBV4-2 and TRBJ2-6, with TRBD1 identical over 7 bases. This CDR3 contains 16 residues. The germline CDR1 and CDR2 sequences are LGHNA and YNFKEQ. V dropped 0 bases and J dropped 2; count of bases not matched to a gene: 1. CDR3 amino acids: CASSQDQGAGANVLTF. The CDR3 DNA is TGTGCCAGCAGCCAAGATCAGGGGGCTGGGGCCAACGTCCTGACTTTC.

V gene TRBV7-8 combines with J gene TRBJ1-2; unclear D gene. CDR3 size: 16 residues. Germline values: CDR1 SGHVS, CDR2 FQNEAQ. V lost 0 bases and J 3 bases, leaving 14 bases between the germline ends. CDR3 sequence reads: CASSLAPAPEYYGYTF. CDR3 DNA: TGTGCCAGCAGCTTAGCGCCGGCCCCAGAATACTATGGCTACACCTTC.

This chain connects TRBV12-5 to TRBJ2-3; D possibly uses TRBD1 or TRBD2 (5 bases each). In germline, CDR1 is LGHNT, CDR2 FRNRAP. V was trimmed by 5 bases and J by 4 bases, leaving 19 bases between them. This CDR3 region has 16 residues. The CDR3 sequence: CASGGTEFGSADTQYF. As DNA, the CDR3 is TGTGCTAGTGGTGGGACGGAGTTTGGTTCTGCAGATACGCAGTATTTT.

This chain joins TRBV6-1 and TRBJ2-5; 8 bases map to TRBD2. The junction had 12 bases not matched to a gene; V was cut back by 4 bases and J by 2 bases. Germline CDR1 and CDR2: MNHNS and SASEGT. This CDR3 spans 17 amino acids. The CDR3 reads CASSALPGAGGQETQYF. In nucleotides, the CDR3 is TGTGCCAGCAGTGCTCTCCCGGGGGCGGGGGGTCAAGAGACCCAGTACTTC.

J is TRBJ1-5 and V is TRBV12-3 or TRBV12-4, with D perhaps TRBD1 (5 bases). Trimming stripped 3 bases from V and 8 bases from J, with 11 bases between. There are 13 residues in the CDR3. CDR3 bases: TGTGCCAGCAGTTTCGAGGGACGCGAGCCCCAGCATTTT. This encodes CASSFEGREPQHF.

A few counts support this clone. This chain uses TRBV7-8 with TRBJ2-7; D unclear. Per germline, CDR1 SGHVS and CDR2 FQNEAQ. This CDR3 is 14 amino acids long. Trimming cost V 2 bases and J 4 bases, with 12 bases left between them. This CDR3 is CASSLTIQGYEQYF. Written as DNA, the CDR3 is TGTGCCAGCAGCTTAACTATCCAAGGATACGAGCAGTACTTC.

The gene calls are TRBV25-1 and TRBJ1-2; TRBD1 matches at 9 bases. The CDR3 extends over 13 amino acids. With 6 bases clipped from V and 5 bases from J, the junction kept 4 bases outside the gene matches. Germline V lookup: CDR1 MGHDK, CDR2 SYGVNS. CDR3 nucleotides: TGTGCCAGCAGCGGGACAGGGACATATGGCTACACCTTC. Its protein product is CASSGTGTYGYTF.

The rearrangement uses TRBV20-1 and TRBJ2-5, with a possible D match to TRBD2 (6 bases). Germline-derived CDR1 and CDR2 are DFQATT and SNEGSKA (reference sequence). The V gene lost 3 bases and the J gene lost 5 bases, with 25 bases spanning the gap. The CDR3 runs to 17 residues. The CDR3 bases are TGCAGTGCTAGTTCCCCATGGTTTCAGGGAGGTGGTGAGACCCAGTACTTC. Amino acids: CSASSPWFQGGGETQYF.

This chain links TRBV19 with TRBJ2-7, with D unclear. The CDR3 is 11 residues long. Germline CDR1 LNHDA, CDR2 SQIVND (reference sequence). Trimming took 3 bases from V and 4 from J, leaving 4 bases between them. CDR3 bases: TGTGCCAGTAGTATCGGGTACGAGCAGTACTTC. Translation gives CASSIGYEQYF.

The CDR3 region has the DNA TGTGCCAGCAGTTACGGTCAGTCGAACACCGGGGAGCTGTTTTTT. The encoded protein is CASSYGQSNTGELFF. V is TRBV6-6 and J is TRBJ2-2; D gene ambiguous. Trimming removed 2 bases from V and 0 bases from J, with 7 bases in between. Per the germline V gene, CDR1 is MNHNY and CDR2 is SVGAGI (reference sequence). This CDR3 contains 15 residues.

This clone was detected only once. The genes are TRBV6-5 and TRBJ1-2; tentatively, D is TRBD1 (6 bases). CDR3 length: 14 amino acids. Trimming pared 4 bases from V and 7 bases from J, leaving 16 bases between. Germline V gene data show CDR1 as MNHEY and CDR2 as SVGAGI. CDR3 residues: CASSWAGGGLGYTF. The CDR3 DNA follows: TGTGCCAGCAGTTGGGCTGGGGGGGGCCTTGGCTACACCTTC.

The V call is TRBV15, the J call TRBJ2-7; 8 bases map to TRBD2. V lost 5 bases and J lost 3; bases outside the gene matches: 9. The germline V gene encodes CDR1 LNHNV and CDR2 YYDKDF (reference sequence). This CDR3 spans 15 amino acids. The CDR3 protein is CATSLGSSGVYEQYF. CDR3 nucleotides: TGTGCCACCAGCCTGGGGAGTAGCGGGGTCTACGAGCAGTACTTC.

The chain is built from TRBV7-8 and TRBJ1-2; D is perhaps TRBD1 (6 bases). The CDR3 totals 12 residues. Looked up from germline, CDR1 is SGHVS and CDR2 is FQNEAQ. Trimming took off 10 bases at V and 6 bases at J, with 15 bases between the two ends. The CDR3 DNA sequence: TGTGCCACCTTGTCAGGGGCGCATGGCTACACCTTC. Translated: CATLSGAHGYTF.

In DNA, the CDR3 is TGTGCCAGCAGCTTAAGACTAGCGGGGGCCTCTTACAATGAGCAGTTCTTC. Translated, it gives CASSLRLAGASYNEQFF. The chain recombines TRBV7-3 with TRBJ2-1, with 12 positions matching TRBD2. CDR1 and CDR2 from the germline V gene are SGHTA and FQGTGA. The CDR3 spans 17 residues. V lost 1 base and J lost 4; bases outside the gene matches: 5. Based on the CDR3 plus reference TRBV7-3 and TRBJ2-1, the full variable domain is GAGVSQTPSNKVTEKGKYVELRCDPISGHTALYWYRQSLGQGPEFLIYFQGTGAADDSGLPNDRFFAVRPEGSVSTLKIQRTERGDSAVYLCASSLRLAGASYNEQFFGPGTRLTVL.

The chain combines TRBV15 with TRBJ2-2; D perhaps matches TRBD1 (5 bases). The CDR3 has 14 residues. Deletions cut 5 bases from V and 6 bases from J, with 13 bases between. Per germline, CDR1 LNHNV and CDR2 YYDKDF (reference sequence). The CDR3 region has the DNA TGTGCCACCAGCGCAGGGTCAAATGCCGGGGAGCTGTTTTTT. It encodes CATSAGSNAGELFF.

This chain uses TRBV5-4 with TRBJ1-6; D gene unclear. V was trimmed by 2 bases and J by 8 bases, leaving 5 bases between them. The germline gives CDR1 SGHNT, CDR2 YYREEE (reference sequence). This CDR3 has 12 amino acids. The CDR3 region is CASSLRDSPLHF. The CDR3 DNA reads TGTGCCAGCAGCTTACGAGATTCACCCCTCCACTTT. Full variable domain (remainder filled in from reference TRBV5-4 and TRBJ1-6): ETGVTQSPTHLIKTRGQQVTLRCSSQSGHNTVSWYQQALGQGPQFIFQYYREEENGRGNFPPRFSGLQFPNYSSELNVNALELDDSALYLCASSLRDSPLHFGNGTRLTVT.

The chain has TRBV6-5 and TRBJ1-1; D remains unclear. CDR1 is MNHEY and CDR2 is SVGAGI in the germline V gene. This CDR3 is 14 amino acids long. Trimming stripped 0 bases from V and 1 base from J, with 6 bases between. The DNA of the CDR3 is TGTGCCAGCAGTTACTCTGTCGGGAACACTGAAGCTTTCTTT. Residues: CASSYSVGNTEAFF.

The rearrangement uses TRBV11-2 and TRBJ1-2, with D uncertain. The V end lost 1 base, the J end lost 0 bases, and 12 bases lay between the germline ends. The CDR3 extends over 16 amino acids. The germline CDR1 and CDR2 sequences are SGHAT and FQNNGV. The CDR3 here is CASSLGPRLANYGYTF. DNA of the CDR3: TGTGCCAGCAGCTTAGGGCCACGGTTGGCTAACTATGGCTACACCTTC.

This chain links TRBV7-8 with TRBJ1-1; 11 bases are a match to TRBD1. The CDR3 has 14 residues. V lost 4 bases and J lost 7; bases outside the gene matches: 5. Germline CDR1 SGHVS, CDR2 FQNEAQ. The CDR3, as DNA: TGTGCCAGCAGCTACGGACAGGGGGCATTTGAAGCTTTCTTT. It translates to CASSYGQGAFEAFF.

The J gene is TRBJ1-3, the V gene TRBV3-1 (or the pseudogene TRBV3-2); D is ambiguous. Germline V lookup: CDR1 LGHDT, CDR2 YNNKEL (reference sequence). Between the trimmed V and J ends, which lost 4 bases and 8 bases, there was a span of 15 bases. CDR3 size: 14 residues. The CDR3 DNA reads as TGTGCCAGCAGCCTGAGGCCCGTGCAGGACACCATATATTTT. It is translated as CASSLRPVQDTIYF.

CDR3 residues: CASRMENIQYF. The CDR3 nucleotides read TGCGCCAGCAGGATGGAGAACATTCAGTACTTC. V usage is TRBV4-1 and J usage is TRBJ2-4, with D uncertain. CDR3 length: 11 amino acids. In germline, CDR1 is MGHRA, CDR2 YSYEKL. V gave up 6 bases and J gave up 7 bases, with 7 bases separating them.

The chain uses TRBV19 and TRBJ1-2, with D perhaps matching TRBD1 (5 bases). V lost 3 bases to trimming and J lost 4 bases, with 9 bases between them. CDR3 length: 13 residues. The V gene's germline CDR1 is LNHDA and CDR2 SQIVND (reference sequence). This chain's CDR3 is CASSIVGTYGYTF. CDR3 nucleotides: TGTGCCAGTAGTATTGTGGGGACCTATGGCTACACCTTC.

On this clone itself: Other nucleotide sequences in the sample specify the same CDR3. CDR3 amino acids: CASSKGGAGVDGELFF. In DNA form, the CDR3 reads TGTGCCAGCAGCAAAGGAGGGGCGGGTGTTGACGGGGAGCTGTTTTTT. V gene TRBV21-1 combines with J gene TRBJ2-2. TRBV21-1 is described as a pseudogene. This CDR3 is built from 16 residues.

The genes are TRBV6-6 and TRBJ2-5; 7 bases agree with TRBD1. From germline, CDR1 is MNHNY and CDR2 SVGAGI (reference sequence). The CDR3 spans 13 residues. V was pared by 6 bases and J by 5 bases, with 6 bases of the junction left unmatched. CDR3 in DNA: TGTGCCAGCAGGGAACAGGGGTGGGAGACCCAGTACTTC. Its translation: CASREQGWETQYF.

The V gene is TRBV3-1 (or the pseudogene TRBV3-2), the J gene TRBJ2-1; 10 positions match TRBD2. The CDR3 length is 17 residues. CDR1 is LGHDT, CDR2 YNNKEL, per germline (reference sequence). The V segment lost 6 bases and the J segment 5 bases; nucleotides outside the gene matches: 13. The CDR3 sequence: CASSTTGTSVFHNEQFF. CDR3 in DNA: TGTGCCAGCAGTACGACCGGGACTAGCGTCTTCCACAATGAGCAGTTCTTC.

The chain uses TRBV6-5 and TRBJ2-5, with D perhaps matching TRBD1 or TRBD2 (5 bases each). Trimming left V 6 bases short and J 2 bases short, with 16 bases between. CDR1 MNHEY and CDR2 SVGAGI come from the germline V gene. The CDR3 length is 15 residues. CDR3 nucleotide sequence: TGTGCCAGCAGAGCCGGGGCCCGATCGCAAGAGACCCAGTACTTC. Protein sequence: CASRAGARSQETQYF.

This chain joins TRBV7-9 and TRBJ2-7; tentative D call: TRBD1 (5 bases). With 2 bases removed from V and 5 bases from J, the gap between germline ends came to 13 bases. Germline CDR1 SEHNR, CDR2 FQNEAQ (reference sequence). CDR3 length equals 14 residues. The CDR3: CASSLQGSGDEQYF. The CDR3 nucleotides read TGTGCCAGCAGCTTACAGGGCTCAGGTGACGAGCAGTACTTC.

The chain carries TRBV19 and TRBJ1-5, with TRBD1 identical over 8 bases. The CDR3 contains 16 residues. CDR1 is LNHDA and CDR2 is SQIVND in the germline V gene (reference sequence). V lost 5 bases, J lost 9 bases, and 15 bases stayed unmatched. The CDR3 region is CASSSLWGQAPSPQHF. The CDR3, as DNA: TGTGCCAGTAGTTCTCTATGGGGACAGGCTCCTTCGCCCCAGCATTTT. The full variable domain, its missing parts supplied by reference TRBV19 and TRBJ1-5, is DGGITQSPKYLFRKEGQNVTLSCEQNLNHDAMYWYRQDPGQGLRLIYYSQIVNDFQKGDIAEGYSVSREKKESFPLTVTSAQKNPTAFYLCASSSLWGQAPSPQHFGDGTRLSIL.